This T cell receptor (beta chain) was identified in a study of regulatory T cells in long-lasting Graves disease. This clonotype was picked up a small number of times. CDR3-region Arm-PCR and iRepertoire HTBI primers produced the TCR beta libraries. TCRdb reprocessed the multiplex PCR reads with MiXCR, giving one entry per CDR3 protein. The table lists roughly 490,000 distinct CDR3 sequences, roughly 22% of them singletons. The time point was: persistent/refractory GD, antithyroid drugs over 5 years with positive TRAb. The TCR library was prepared using RNA isolated from PBMCs. Germline V lookup: CDR1 SGHTA, CDR2 FQGNSA. V trimming: 4 bases; J trimming: 3 bases; junction bases outside the gene matches: 5. This CDR3 has 15 amino acids.

Material: peripheral blood mononuclear cells (PBMCs), obtained when the disease was refractory, from a patient treated with antithyroid drugs. V gene TRBV7-2 combines with J gene TRBJ1-5, with 8 bases matching TRBD1. This sequence originates from a female donor with Graves disease. The CDR3 is CASSSDREINQPQHF. In DNA form, the CDR3 reads TGTGCCAGCAGCTCGGACAGGGAAATCAATCAGCCCCAGCATTTT.